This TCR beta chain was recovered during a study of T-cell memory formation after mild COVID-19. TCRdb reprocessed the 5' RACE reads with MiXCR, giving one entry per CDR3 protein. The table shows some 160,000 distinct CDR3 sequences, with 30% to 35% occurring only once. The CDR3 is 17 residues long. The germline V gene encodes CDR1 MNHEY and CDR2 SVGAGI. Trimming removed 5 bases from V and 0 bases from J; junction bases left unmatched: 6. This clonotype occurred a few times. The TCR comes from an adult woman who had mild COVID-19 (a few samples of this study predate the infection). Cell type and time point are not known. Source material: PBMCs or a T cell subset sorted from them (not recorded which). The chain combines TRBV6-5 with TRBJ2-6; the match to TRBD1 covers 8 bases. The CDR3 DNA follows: TGTGCCAGCAGTAGGACAGGGATAAGCTCTGGGGCCAACGTCCTGACTTTC. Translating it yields CASSRTGISSGANVLTF.